This T cell receptor beta chain was found in a study of blood T cell repertoires in COVID-19. Looking at the study overall: The United States, Italy and Spain provided the acute and convalescent COVID-19 samples. From T cells, B-cell-depleted T cells, or PBMCs came the material, which was cDNA or gDNA.

This clone was counted once. Germline V gene sequence: CDR1 MNHEY, CDR2 SVGEGT. There are 15 residues in the CDR3. The V end lost 5 bases, the J end lost 2 bases, and 15 bases lay between the germline ends. Seattle cases were enrolled at active infection and followed longitudinally. As originally analysed: Reference gene primer amplification in the assay estimated nucleated cell counts. The data were produced by immunoSEQ multiplex PCR, yet TCRdb's version contains in-frame clones alone and is incomplete. Clonal size and the V and J genes are those of that table, whereas D and trimming came from the DNA. Here the sample spans 120,000 or so clones, 81% being singletons.

The chain employs TRBV6-2 or TRBV6-3 and TRBJ1-2; D gene ambiguous. The sequence was obtained from a man in his thirties or forties with COVID-19, enrolled during active disease. Source material: peripheral blood. Here the CDR3 DNA reads TGTGCCAGCAGTGCTAGCCGGCTTTTCAACTATGGCTACACCTTC. It encodes CASSASRLFNYGYTF.